This T cell receptor beta chain was found in a study of OX40 agonist ivuxolimab in advanced cancers. TCRdb's table, derived via immunoSEQ multiplex PCR, lists solely in-frame clones and lacks some. The table lists roughly 80,000 clones, approximately 83% of them singletons, with 1.9% in the top ten. CDR1 and CDR2 (germline): SNHLY, FYNNEI. CDR3 length equals 17 residues. V was clipped by 6 bases and J by 2 bases; unmatched bases: 9. J is TRBJ2-3 and V is TRBV2; 12 bases align to TRBD2. This TCR was sampled from an adult with an advanced solid tumor such as melanoma, head and neck, liver or kidney cancer. Sequencing used CD4+ or CD8+ T cells sorted from blood, obtained in a trial of the OX40 agonist ivuxolimab. CDR3 amino acids: CASRPTSGGGLTDTQYF. The CDR3 DNA follows: TGTGCCAGCAGACCGACTAGCGGGGGAGGTCTCACAGATACGCAGTATTTT.